This T cell receptor (beta chain) was sequenced in a study of blood T cells in healthy people across ages. Study results and caveats: Unsorted PBMC input precluded a conclusive naive versus antigen-experienced comparison. Roughly linearly, TCR beta diversity per million T cells fell as age increased.

V was shortened by 6 bases and J by 0 bases, with 8 bases between the two germline ends. This CDR3 region has 13 residues. The V gene's germline CDR1 is SGHTA and CDR2 FQGNSA. Then a second PCR, running about 7 to 11 cycles, was carried out with a sample-barcoded 5' primer and a J-beta primer mix. Template switching added a 12-random-nucleotide identifier to every cDNA molecule. TCRdb analysed the 5' RACE reads with MiXCR anew, one entry per CDR3 protein. This table holds some 800,000 distinct CDR3 sequences, roughly 25% found once. With respect to this clonotype: Its antigen is not known.

PBMCs were isolated at a quantity of at least 6 million per sample. This sample was also put to use in a study of T cells of mothers and their children.

Sequenced: blood. This sequence originates from a boy aged 5-17 years in good health. This sequence joins TRBV7-2 and TRBJ2-5, with no clear D. The CDR3 sequence: CASSYLYQETQYF. CDR3 in DNA: TGTGCCAGCAGTTACTTGTACCAAGAGACCCAGTACTTC. Supplemented by reference TRBV7-2 and TRBJ2-5, the full variable domain reads GAGVSQSPSNKVTEKGKDVELRCDPISGHTALYWYRQSLGQGLEFLIYFQGNSAPDKSGLPSDRFSAERTGGSVSTLTIQRTQQEDSAVYLCASSYLYQETQYFGPGTRLLVL.